This TCR beta chain was obtained from a study of post-analysis software for immune sequencing data. Overall study results and limits: Batch-matched samples strongly co-clustered by F measure.

V was clipped by 7 bases and J by 5 bases, with 17 bases between them. The germline V gene has CDR1 SQVTM and CDR2 ANQGSEA. The CDR3 runs 13 residues. TCR beta libraries were prepared from cDNA with unique molecular identifiers. Input amounts of roughly 0.9 to 10 million T cells were used. These gave 500,000 or so cDNA molecules, so each molecule approximated one T cell. TCRdb itself ran the PCR reads through MiXCR, one entry per CDR3 protein. The repertoire consists of about 160,000 distinct CDR3 sequences, with about 37% occurring once and the leading ten covering 25% to 35%. A remark on this clonotype: Its antigen remains unknown.

This material consisted of blood, taken after autologous hematopoietic stem cell transplantation. J is TRBJ1-1 and V is TRBV29-1; D gene ambiguous. The receptor was derived from a girl aged 10 to 17 with multiple sclerosis. This chain's CDR3 is CSAQTSPGTEAFF. The CDR3 coding sequence is TGCAGCGCTCAGACATCCCCGGGGACTGAAGCTTTCTTT.